This T cell receptor (beta chain) was sequenced during a study of cytomegalovirus exposure and HLA in healthy donors (dated by TCRdb to about 2017). At the level of the whole study: An earlier analysis of several hundred of the donors reported 250 to 300 Gb of sequence data and 100 million to 140 million unique TCR beta sequences from 190 million or so T cells. Approximately 310 gigabases of sequencing data and some 85 million unique TCR sequences were included in an early release covering about 620 HLA-typed donors. Of the roughly 420 genotyped donors, 81% were placed in the genetic ancestry cluster associated with self-reported Caucasian donors. The study aimed to test whether signatures of past pathogen exposure could be identified by cataloging public T cell receptors. The study used immunosequencing to profile the T cell repertoires of about 670 subjects and linked those repertoires to cytomegalovirus serostatus. Along with the roughly 700-subject first cohort, a separate validation cohort of over a hundred different subjects was used. High-throughput TCR immunosequencing, statistical association of individual TCRs with disease status, and machine learning were combined to predict cytomegalovirus infection status. To study patterns of TCR occurrence, a later analysis re-analyzed previously published TCR beta repertoires from 650 to 750 donors and added high-resolution HLA genotyping. Rather than drawing on any new phenotypic data, the later analysis identified candidate immune exposures from TCR beta sequences and the way those sequences occurred across donors. To decide whether each TCR beta V gene segment behaved as functional or pseudogenic, an earlier analysis of some 600 of the donors relied on high-throughput TCR beta sequencing. Alongside the repertoire data, information on donor age, sex, ethnicity and CMV serostatus was compiled. A later genetic analysis used genome-wide SNP genotypes for about three fifths of the 666 donors, treating that subset as a discovery cohort. All discovery cohort repertoires had been generated using a single sequencing platform. HLA typing included class I and class II loci at four-digit resolution. Typing coverage differed by locus: A, B, C, DRB1 and DQB1 were typed in about 629-640 donors, DQA1 in approximately 520, DPA1 in 600 to 610, and DPB1 in around 490. A handful of DR-DQ haplotypes were handled as single units for association and clustering because linkage in the cohort was strong. Across approximately 420 genotyped donors of the cohort, an average of about 200,000 unique TCR beta nucleotide sequences per donor were sequenced, and 15% to 20% of those sequences were non-productive. Paper-wide results and their limitations: Most CMV-associated TCR beta chains appeared to be HLA-restricted in a later analysis, and the HLA associations seemed to be driven largely by CMV exposure. A group of highly shared sequence variants was considered likely to be a technical artifact of the sequencing pipeline. Correlated functional status among segregating V segments might reflect linkage disequilibrium, but an unknown experimental factor could not be ruled out. In a later analysis, the rate of TCR association differed among HLA loci, with DRB1 alleles having the most associated TCRs and HLA-C alleles having the fewest. Three of the identified cytomegalovirus-associated TCR beta chains were confirmed in vitro to be specific for cytomegalovirus antigens. For the cohort, immune exposure information was limited to CMV serostatus. Only TCR beta chains were sequenced in this cohort, and the absence of alpha or paired-chain data limited detectable features. Cytomegalovirus status was reported to be diagnosed by the classifier with high specificity and sensitivity in both the original and validation cohorts. The 87-base-pair reads could not distinguish some IMGT-functional V segments, including TRBV6-2 and TRBV6-3, so those segments were excluded. When HLA alleles, especially DR and DQ, strongly co-occurred, attributing TCR associations to individual alleles was difficult. In a later analysis, around 15,000 TCR beta sequences were associated with specific HLA alleles at a false discovery rate of 0.05. A further reported finding was that TCR beta sequences accurately predicted the HLA-A and HLA-B alleles for most subjects in the first cohort. A total of roughly 160 TCR beta chains were listed by the study as associated with cytomegalovirus. Because counts were too low, some 17 rarely observed V segments, including chromosome 9 orphons, were left out of the earlier analysis of about 500 of the donors. It was suggested by the authors that the approach could potentially be generalized to other disease states and immunological phenotypes. Because some donors lacked HLA typing at each locus, the association tests relied only on the typed subset. Most TCR sequences were observed very rarely across donors, whereas some public TCRs were present in many individuals. An association between a missense DCLRE1C variant and V-gene and J-gene trimming of TCR beta chains was found in a later genetic analysis and replicated in an independent cohort. According to a later analysis, parvovirus B19, influenza, CMV and Epstein-Barr virus appeared linked to several top co-occurrence clusters. The presence/absence analyses assumed that sequencing depth was roughly uniform across donors, and that assumption may not be true. In a later genetic analysis, fewer N-insertions in productive TCRs were reported among donors in an Asian-associated ancestry cluster than the roughly 700-donor mean. In an earlier analysis of approximately 600 of the donors, most TCR beta V segments were observed in productive rearrangements about 90% or about 30% of the time, broadly matching IMGT annotations. In a later analysis, HLA-associated TCR beta chains were found to be more clonally expanded and to have lower generation probabilities than equally common non-associated chains.

From a lookup of the germline V gene (reference sequence), CDR1 and CDR2 are LNHDA and SQIVND. Trimming removed 3 bases from V and 3 bases from J, leaving 11 bases between the germline ends. There are 14 amino acids in the CDR3, from cysteine to phenylalanine inclusive. This entry keeps only the CDR3 DNA: 42 bases, framed from base 1. The cohort was made up of approximately 670 healthy bone marrow donors. At the time of sampling, every cohort member was nominally healthy, though immune exposures that went unrecorded were likely present. The donor was CMV seropositive and was included in the group of 250 to 350 seropositive cohort members. A peripheral blood sample was provided by each donor, and peripheral blood mononuclear cells were used for TCR beta sequencing. The Qiagen DNeasy Blood Extraction Kit was used to extract genomic DNA from the blood cell samples. Libraries were built with the immunoSEQ multiplex PCR assay. A mixture of 60 forward primers for TCR Vbeta segments and 13 reverse primers for TCR Jbeta segments was used in the multiplex PCR. The CDR3 region of rearranged TCR beta genes was amplified from genomic DNA by a multiplex PCR assay. Amplified TCR beta libraries were sequenced as 87-base-pair reads on the Illumina HiSeq System. In the authors' own workflow: In a later analysis, some 80 million unique TCR beta chains were counted across the roughly 700 repertoires, and roughly 10 million of these chains were shared by at least two donors. Raw reads were error-corrected and collapsed into unique sequences with a nearest-neighbor algorithm that merged closely related sequences to remove PCR and sequencing errors. To assign V, D and J gene segments, CDR3 sequences were aligned to IMGT reference sequences. For a sequence to be retained, at least a six-nucleotide match to both a V gene segment and a J gene segment was required. A rearrangement was called productive if the CDR3 had no stop codons and remained in frame with V and J, and every other rearrangement was called non-productive. CDR3 was defined by IMGT convention, running from the second conserved V-encoded cysteine to the conserved J-encoded phenylalanine. In an earlier analysis of around 540 of the donors, sequences lacking an unambiguous match to a single V gene segment were excluded. In an earlier analysis of 450 to 750 of the donors, a V segment was called functional when productive rearrangements were above 56.7%, and segregating when the standard deviation between donors exceeded 5%. A statistical classification framework was built for diagnosing cytomegalovirus status from the catalog of TCR beta chain sequences. A later analysis assigned V and J genes by comparing TCR nucleotide sequences with IMGT/GENE-DB human TR gene sequences. Using the TCRdist pipeline, a later analysis assigned CDR3 sequences along with most-parsimonious VDJ recombination scenarios. A later analysis defined each TCR beta chain by its CDR3 amino acid sequence plus V-gene family, and excluded reads lacking a unique V-gene family. In a later analysis, approximately 640 highly shared, low-generation-probability nucleotide sequences were removed to address suspected cross-contamination and a sequencing artifact. In a later analysis, a clonal expansion index was calculated for each public chain from normalized within-repertoire ranks of inferred template counts. In a later analysis, generation probabilities were computed with a VDJ recombination model fitted to out-of-frame rearrangements, and the resulting probabilities were checked against IGoR. In a later analysis, TCR-TCR, TCR-HLA and TCR-CMV co-occurrence was scored with hypergeometric tests, and a repertoire-size bias correction was applied to TCR pairs. A later analysis estimated false discovery rates by permuting HLA or CMV assignments 20 times. In a later analysis, co-occurring TCRs were grouped using DBSCAN, and TCRdist sequence similarity was added for clustering within HLA-allele-positive subsets. Co-occurrence clustering excluded repertoires with fewer than 30,000 or more than 120,000 public chains, plus five with anomalous nucleotide sharing. As stored in TCRdb, this immuneACCESS dataset retains in-frame rearrangements with V and J assigned. A fraction of the clones does not appear; measured against another copy, unresolved V genes explain less than half of the discrepancy, and the remainder lacks a known reason. The DNA gave D and trimming, while V, J and clone size come from that table. The sample table contains about 81,000 clones; only one count was recorded for 77% of them. The biggest ten clones account for approximately 3% of the sample.

A note on this clone: It has no known antigen specificity. No per-base quality is available; no much larger clone lies one base away.

The sequenced material came from PBMCs. This clonotype was obtained from a man aged 50-60 years in good health and CMV-seropositive. The chain is encoded by TRBV19 joined to TRBJ1-1, with no D gene named confidently. The DNA sequence is as follows: TGTGCCAGTAGTATGAGGGTCGGGGACACTGAAGCTTTCTTT. It is translated as CASSMRVGDTEAFF.